This T cell receptor (beta chain) was sequenced during a study of cytomegalovirus exposure and HLA in healthy donors (dated by TCRdb to the late 2010s). At the level of the whole study: According to an earlier analysis of 587 of the donors, about 179 million T cells yielded 117 million unique TCR beta sequences and about 300 Gb of sequence data. About 280 gigabases of sequencing data and 75 million to 85 million unique TCR sequences made up an early release that covered fewer than 650 HLA-typed donors. The genetic ancestry cluster associated with self-reported Caucasian donors included around 76% of the 350 to 500 genotyped donors. The study aimed to test whether signatures of past pathogen exposure could be identified by cataloging public T cell receptors. The study used immunosequencing to profile the T cell repertoires of hundreds of subjects and linked those repertoires to cytomegalovirus serostatus. In addition to the first cohort of approximately 650 subjects, a separate validation cohort of approximately 130 different subjects was used. To predict cytomegalovirus infection status, the study combined high-throughput TCR immunosequencing, statistical association of individual TCRs with disease status, and machine learning. In a later analysis, previously published TCR beta repertoires from 500 to 750 donors were re-analyzed and high-resolution HLA genotyping was added so that TCR occurrence patterns could be studied. Rather than using new phenotypic data, the later analysis identified candidate immune exposures from TCR beta sequences and from how often those sequences occurred across donors. In an earlier analysis of a few hundred of the donors, high-throughput TCR beta sequencing was used to judge whether each TCR beta V gene segment behaved as functional or pseudogenic. Donor age, sex, ethnicity and CMV serostatus were compiled alongside the repertoire data. A later genetic analysis took genome-wide SNP genotypes for about 65% of the roughly 670 donors and used that subset as a discovery cohort. Every discovery cohort repertoire had been produced on one sequencing platform. Both class I and class II loci were covered by HLA typing, at four-digit resolution. The number of typed donors differed by locus: about 620-630 for A, B, C, DRB1 and DQB1; 500 to 550 for DQA1; roughly 600 for DPA1; and roughly 490 for DPB1. Roughly 5 DR-DQ haplotypes were handled as single units for association and clustering, since linkage in the cohort was strong. Across about 380 genotyped donors of the cohort, an average of about 220,000 unique TCR beta nucleotide sequences per donor were sequenced, and roughly 18% of those sequences were non-productive.

This clone has only a few counts. What this receptor recognizes is not known. No base quality values were provided; no much bigger clone lies one nucleotide off. The research as a whole found: The 87-base-pair reads could not distinguish some IMGT-functional V segments, including TRBV6-2 and TRBV6-3, so those segments were excluded. A further reported finding was that TCR beta sequences accurately predicted the HLA-A and HLA-B alleles for most subjects in the first cohort. When HLA alleles, especially DR and DQ, strongly co-occurred, TCR associations were difficult to assign to individual alleles. The authors suggested that the approach could potentially be extended to other disease states and immunological phenotypes. A cluster of highly shared sequence variants was judged likely to be a technical artifact of the sequencing pipeline. V-gene and J-gene trimming of TCR beta chains was associated with a missense DCLRE1C variant in a later genetic analysis, and the association was replicated in an independent cohort. For the cohort, immune exposure information was limited to CMV serostatus. Presence/absence analyses assumed roughly uniform sequencing depth across donors, an assumption that may not hold. According to a later analysis, most CMV-associated TCR beta chains appeared to be HLA-restricted, and the HLA associations seemed to be driven largely by CMV exposure. Three of the identified cytomegalovirus-associated TCR beta chains were confirmed in vitro to be specific for cytomegalovirus antigens. In an earlier analysis of some 540 of the donors, most TCR beta V segments appeared in productive rearrangements about 90% or about 30% of the time, broadly matching IMGT annotations. Linkage disequilibrium might explain the correlated functional status among segregating V segments, but an unknown experimental factor could not be ruled out. Because HLA typing was missing for some donors at each locus, association tests included only the typed subset. A later analysis associated 15,000 to 20,000 TCR beta sequences with specific HLA alleles at a false discovery rate of 0.05. The earlier analysis of a few hundred of the donors excluded 15 to 20 rarely observed V segments, including chromosome 9 orphons, because counts were too low. A later analysis reported that several top co-occurrence clusters appeared linked to parvovirus B19, influenza, CMV and Epstein-Barr virus. The classifier was reported to diagnose cytomegalovirus status with high specificity and sensitivity in both the original cohort and the validation cohort. Across donors, most TCR sequences were observed very rarely, whereas some public TCRs were present in many individuals. According to a later analysis, TCR association rates differed among HLA loci, with DRB1 alleles showing the most associated TCRs and HLA-C alleles showing the fewest. In a later genetic analysis, fewer N-insertions in productive TCRs were reported among donors in an Asian-associated ancestry cluster than the roughly 700-donor mean. The study listed approximately 150 TCR beta chains as associated with cytomegalovirus. A later analysis found that HLA-associated TCR beta chains were more clonally expanded and had lower generation probabilities than equally common non-associated chains. Only TCR beta chains were sequenced in this cohort, and the absence of alpha or paired-chain data limited detectable features.

V and J are truncated by 2 bases and 7 bases respectively, leaving an intervening sequence of 9 bases. The CDR3 starts with the cysteine, ends with the phenylalanine, and has 12 residues. The retained sequence is limited to the CDR3, 36 bases, with the frame set at the first base. CDR1 and CDR2 are read off the germline V gene as MDHEN and SYDVKM. The cohort consisted of 670 or so healthy bone marrow donors. All cohort members were sampled while nominally healthy, although unrecorded immune exposures were likely present. The donor tested CMV seropositive, placing the donor among the 310 or so seropositive members of the cohort. Every donor gave a peripheral blood sample, and the peripheral blood mononuclear cells from that sample were used for TCR beta sequencing. Genomic DNA extraction from the blood cell samples was performed with the Qiagen DNeasy Blood Extraction Kit. Library method: the immunoSEQ multiplex PCR assay. The multiplex PCR relied on a mix of 60 forward primers for TCR Vbeta segments and 13 reverse primers for TCR Jbeta segments. The CDR3 region of rearranged TCR beta genes was amplified from genomic DNA with a multiplex PCR assay. Amplified TCR beta libraries were sequenced as 87-base-pair reads on the Illumina HiSeq System. The authors' pipeline ran thus. In a later analysis, tens of millions of unique TCR beta chains were counted across the roughly 610 repertoires, and some 10 million of these chains were shared by at least two donors. To remove PCR and sequencing errors, raw reads were error-corrected and collapsed into unique sequences using a nearest-neighbor algorithm that merged closely related sequences. Alignment of CDR3 sequences to IMGT reference sequences was used to assign V, D and J gene segments. For a sequence to be retained, a match of at least six nucleotides to both a V gene segment and a J gene segment was required. Rearrangements were called productive when the CDR3 lacked stop codons and stayed in frame with V and J; all others were non-productive. CDR3 was defined according to IMGT convention as the region running from the second conserved V-encoded cysteine to the conserved J-encoded phenylalanine. The earlier analysis of 587 of the donors excluded sequences that lacked an unambiguous match to a single V gene segment. In an earlier analysis of approximately 590 of the donors, V segments were called functional above 56.7% productive rearrangements and were called segregating when the between-donor standard deviation exceeded 5%. A statistical classification framework was built to diagnose cytomegalovirus status from the catalog of TCR beta chain sequences. V and J gene assignment, in a later analysis, came from comparing TCR nucleotide sequences with IMGT/GENE-DB human TR gene sequences. In a later analysis, CDR3 sequences and most-parsimonious VDJ recombination scenarios were assigned using the TCRdist pipeline. In a later analysis, each TCR beta chain was defined by its CDR3 amino acid sequence together with its V-gene family, and reads lacking a unique V-gene family were excluded. As a way to deal with suspected cross-contamination and a sequencing artifact, a later analysis dropped over 550 nucleotide sequences that were highly shared and had low generation probability. In a later analysis, a clonal expansion index for each public chain was calculated from normalized within-repertoire ranks of inferred template counts. Generation probabilities in a later analysis came from a VDJ recombination model fitted to out-of-frame rearrangements, and those results were checked against IGoR. In a later analysis, hypergeometric tests were used to score TCR-TCR, TCR-HLA and TCR-CMV co-occurrence, with a repertoire-size bias correction applied to TCR pairs. In a later analysis, false discovery rates were estimated by permuting HLA or CMV assignments 20 times. In a later analysis, co-occurring TCRs were grouped with DBSCAN, and TCRdist sequence similarity was added when clustering was performed within HLA-allele-positive subsets. Repertoires with fewer than 30,000 or more than 120,000 public chains, plus five repertoires with anomalous nucleotide sharing, were excluded from co-occurrence clustering. Sourced from immuneACCESS, this table was stored by TCRdb with only in-frame sequences that have V and J called. A share of the clones is absent; for the studies checked, an unresolved V gene accounts for under half, and the remainder has no known explanation. Clonal size and the V and J genes are those of that table, whereas D and trimming came from the DNA. This sample has 120,000 or so clones in its table, and roughly 80% of those were observed once. The biggest ten clones account for approximately 30% of the sample.

This receptor was obtained from a man aged 55 to 70 in good health and CMV-seropositive. The rearrangement joined TRBV28 to TRBJ2-7; the D gene is possibly TRBD2, with 6 bases matching. Material: PBMCs. The encoded CDR3 is CASSLMAGEQYF. The bases read TGTGCCAGCAGTTTAATGGCGGGGGAGCAGTACTTC.